This T cell receptor (beta chain) originates from a study of molecular identifiers for immune sequencing clone quantification. Points from the study as a whole: Reports indicate spiked Jurkat TCR RNA from one cell could be found among about a million naive cells. Highly expanded clone sizes could be underestimated through barcode sharing by identical TCR molecules.

In TCRdb, the PCR reads were re-called with MiXCR into one record per CDR3 protein. This table holds tens of thousands of distinct CDR3 sequences, 15% to 20% found once. Input for naive CD8 libraries was roughly 17,000 to 1,100,000 sorted cells; the RNA fraction used was 10%, 30% or 50%. This clonotype was detected a few times. Its antigen is unidentified. The CDR3 sequence is 14 residues long. Trimming removed 0 bases at V and 4 bases at J, with 12 bases between. Germline CDR1 and CDR2: DFQATT and SNEGSKA (reference sequence). This clonotype was sampled from a human donor in good health. Some libraries in this study had Jurkat cell RNA spiked in. This chain uses TRBV20-1 with TRBJ1-2; D unclear. The sequenced sample consisted of naive CD8+ T cells from blood, with Jurkat cell RNA spiked in. Subset specified: FACS-sorted CD8+CD4-CCR7+CD45RA+ naive T cells. In nucleotides, the CDR3 is TGCAGTGCTAGAGAAAATTGGGCAGCCTATGGCTACACCTTC. Translating gives CSARENWAAYGYTF.